This entry lists 9 T cell receptor beta chains sequenced from one sample in a study of beta chain features in type 1 diabetes. Points from the study as a whole: Shorter TCRB CDR3s, moderately but significantly so, were found in Type 1 diabetes patients in all four CD4+ subsets.

As every portion of the isolated RNA was reverse transcribed, the sequencing read expressed TCRB transcripts. Sequencing was performed with immunoSEQ multiplex PCR; in TCRdb, only in-frame clones are kept and a portion is missing. The sample comprises roughly 340,000 clones, over 10% of which are singletons, and over 0.008% rests with the top ten. For these receptors, no antigen is known. Material: naive CD4+ T cells from blood. The source of these receptors is a woman aged 18-29 years with type 1 diabetes.

The rearrangement uses TRBV6-4 and TRBJ2-1, with TRBD2 matching 7 bases. V shed 4 bases and J 7 bases; nucleotides not matched to a gene: 7. There are 14 residues in the CDR3. The V gene's germline CDR1 is MRHNA and CDR2 SNTAGT. CDR3 sequence: CASSVQRDVNEQFF. The CDR3 coding sequence is TGTGCCAGCAGTGTTCAGCGGGATGTTAATGAGCAGTTCTTC.

This rearrangement joins TRBV10-3 to TRBJ2-7; maybe TRBD1 (6 bases). V lost 6 bases and J lost 4, with 13 bases in between. Germline CDR1 ENHRY, CDR2 SYGVKD. The CDR3 loop spans 13 amino acids. CDR3 nucleotide sequence: TGTGCCATCAGCCGACAGGAAGCTTACGAGCAGTACTTC. This encodes CAISRQEAYEQYF.

A few counts support this clone. This chain joins TRBV7-2 and TRBJ1-2; TRBD1 matches at 10 bases. V lost 2 bases, J lost 5 bases, and 5 bases stayed unmatched. The CDR3 contains 15 residues. Germline assignment: CDR1 SGHTA and CDR2 FQGNSA. For the CDR3, the DNA is TGTGCCAGCAGCTTAAACCGACAGGGGGCATATGGCTACACCTTC. This codes for CASSLNRQGAYGYTF.

In DNA form, the CDR3 reads TGTGCCAGCAGTCCCGGACAGGGGTGGAATCAGCCCCAGCATTTT. This encodes CASSPGQGWNQPQHF. The V and J genes are TRBV28 and TRBJ1-5; TRBD1 agrees at 9 bases. Germline lookup yields CDR1 MDHEN and CDR2 SYDVKM. With 5 bases clipped from V and 4 bases from J, the junction kept 6 bases outside the gene matches. There are 15 residues in the CDR3.

The V call is TRBV29-1, the J call TRBJ1-1; D is possibly TRBD1 (6 bases). The CDR3 contains 14 residues. The V gene's germline CDR1 is SQVTM and CDR2 ANQGSEA. V lost 1 base and J lost 1, with 10 bases in between. CDR3 sequence: CSVEAGQQNTEAFF. The CDR3 nucleotides read TGCAGCGTTGAAGCGGGACAACAGAACACTGAAGCTTTCTTT.

The chain combines TRBV5-6 with TRBJ2-2; the match to TRBD2 covers 9 bases. The V gene end was trimmed by 0 bases and the J gene end by 4 bases; junction bases not matched to a gene: 4. This CDR3 contains 16 residues. The germline V gene has CDR1 SGHDT and CDR2 YYEEEE. The CDR3 nucleotides read TGTGCCAGCAGCTTGGTGGCGGGAGGGACCACCGGGGAGCTGTTTTTT. Its translation is CASSLVAGGTTGELFF.

The J gene is TRBJ2-1, the V gene TRBV19, with D perhaps TRBD1 (5 bases). This CDR3 contains 21 residues. CDR1 is LNHDA and CDR2 is SQIVND in the germline V gene (reference sequence). V was pared by 2 bases and J by 0 bases, with 26 bases between. CDR3 sequence reads: CASSIRRKLSSDKSSYNEQFF. DNA of the CDR3: TGTGCCAGTAGTATAAGGAGAAAACTTTCGTCGGACAAGAGCTCCTACAATGAGCAGTTCTTC.

The chain recombines TRBV18 with TRBJ2-1; 11 bases match TRBD2. Unmatched junction bases numbered 8, after V lost 5 bases and J lost 8 bases. Germline V lookup: CDR1 KGHSH, CDR2 LQKENI. The CDR3 extends over 15 amino acids. The CDR3 DNA sequence: TGTGCCAGCTCATCTCTAGCGGGAGGTGGAGATGAGCAGTTCTTC. Encoded protein: CASSSLAGGGDEQFF.

The sample holds a few counts of this clone. V usage is TRBV15 and J usage is TRBJ2-1, with 8 bases lining up with TRBD2. With 3 bases clipped from V and 6 bases from J, the junction kept 7 bases outside the gene matches. CDR1 and CDR2 from the germline V gene are LNHNV and YYDKDF (reference sequence). The CDR3 length is 15 residues. The CDR3 reads CATSRRTSPFNEQFF. The CDR3 nucleotides read TGTGCCACCAGCAGGAGGACTAGCCCTTTCAATGAGCAGTTCTTC.